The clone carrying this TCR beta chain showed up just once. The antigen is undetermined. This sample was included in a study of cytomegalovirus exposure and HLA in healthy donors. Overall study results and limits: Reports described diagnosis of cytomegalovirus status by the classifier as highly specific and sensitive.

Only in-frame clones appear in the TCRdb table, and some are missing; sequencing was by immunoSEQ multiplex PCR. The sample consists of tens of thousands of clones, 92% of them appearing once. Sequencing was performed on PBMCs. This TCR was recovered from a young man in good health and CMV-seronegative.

This CDR3 is CASSWGESGSDTQYF. For the CDR3, the DNA is TGTGCCAGCAGTTGGGGAGAGTCGGGGTCAGATACGCAGTATTTT. The chain combines TRBV28 with TRBJ2-3; D perhaps matches TRBD2 (5 bases). V lost 4 bases and J 4 bases, leaving 15 bases between the germline ends. Germline CDR1 MDHEN, CDR2 SYDVKM. The CDR3 has 15 residues.